This TCR beta chain is drawn from a study of blood T cells in healthy people across ages. As for this clonotype: Its specificity is not known.

Points from the study as a whole: As age increased, TCR beta diversity per million T cells fell in a roughly linear fashion.

Sample-barcoded 5' priming and a J-beta primer mix drove a second PCR of about 6 to 12 cycles. One entry per CDR3 protein results from TCRdb running MiXCR on the 5' RACE reads. The sample gives around 1.7 million distinct CDR3 sequences, approximately 30% of which show up once; about 8% is in the top ten. This clonotype was obtained from a woman under 40 in good health. Sequencing input: blood.

CDR3 loop: CAIRGGTNTDTQYF. The CDR3 nucleotides are TGTGCCATCAGAGGCGGGACAAACACAGATACGCAGTATTTT. The chain is built from TRBV10-3 and TRBJ2-3; D possibly uses TRBD1 or TRBD2 (6 bases each). The CDR3 runs to 14 residues. Trimming took off 6 bases at V and 2 bases at J, with 12 bases between the two ends. CDR1 is ENHRY and CDR2 is SYGVKD in the germline V gene.